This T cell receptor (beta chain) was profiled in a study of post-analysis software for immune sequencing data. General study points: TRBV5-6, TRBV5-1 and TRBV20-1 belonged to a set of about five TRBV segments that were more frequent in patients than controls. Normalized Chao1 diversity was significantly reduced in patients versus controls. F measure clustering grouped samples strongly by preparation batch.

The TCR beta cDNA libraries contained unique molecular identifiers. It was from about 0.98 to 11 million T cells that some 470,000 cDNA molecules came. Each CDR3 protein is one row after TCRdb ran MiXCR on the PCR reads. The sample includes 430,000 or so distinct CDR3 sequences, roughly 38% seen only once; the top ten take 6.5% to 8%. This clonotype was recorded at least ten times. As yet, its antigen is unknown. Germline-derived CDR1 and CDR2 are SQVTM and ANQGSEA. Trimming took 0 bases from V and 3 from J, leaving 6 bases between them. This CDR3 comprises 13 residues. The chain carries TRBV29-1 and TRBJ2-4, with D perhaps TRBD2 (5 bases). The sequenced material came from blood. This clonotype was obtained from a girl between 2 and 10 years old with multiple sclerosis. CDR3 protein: CSVEEGSKNIQYF. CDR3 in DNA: TGCAGCGTTGAAGAGGGGAGCAAAAACATTCAGTACTTC.